These 16 T cell receptor beta chains originate from one sample sequenced in a study of blood T cell repertoires in COVID-19. Sequencing was performed with immunoSEQ multiplex PCR; in TCRdb, only in-frame clones are kept and a portion is missing. The sample records roughly 330,000 clones, roughly 86% being singletons. Source material: PBMCs or T cells enriched from blood (not recorded which). The receptor source for this set is a woman in her 30s who had recovered from COVID-19.

This clone was detected only a few times. CDR3 in amino acids: CASNQRGASSYEQYF. CDR3 coding DNA: TGTGCCAGCAATCAGCGGGGGGCGAGCTCCTACGAGCAGTACTTC. This chain joins TRBV2 and TRBJ2-7; 9 bases agree with TRBD2. The CDR3 has 15 amino acids. V trimming: 7 bases; J trimming: 0 bases; junction bases outside the gene matches: 7. In germline, CDR1 is SNHLY, CDR2 FYNNEI.

This chain connects TRBV5-1 to TRBJ2-3; D not resolved. This CDR3 spans 12 amino acids. CDR1 SGHRS and CDR2 YFSETQ come from the germline V gene. V lost 0 bases, J lost 9 bases, and 8 bases lay in between. CDR3 DNA sequence: TGCGCCAGCAGCTTGGGACTTCAGACGCAGTATTTT. This encodes CASSLGLQTQYF.

This CDR3 is CASSTGLNQPQHF. In DNA, the CDR3 is TGTGCCAGCAGTACAGGGCTTAATCAGCCCCAGCATTTT. V is TRBV2 and J is TRBJ1-5, with D possibly matching TRBD1 (6 bases). V gave up 5 bases and J gave up 4 bases, with 9 bases separating them. From germline, CDR1 is SNHLY and CDR2 FYNNEI. The CDR3 covers 13 residues. Looking up the rest from reference TRBV2 and TRBJ1-5 gives the full variable domain: EPEVTQTPSHQVTQMGQEVILRCVPISNHLYFYWYRQILGQKVEFLVSFYNNEISEKSEIFDDQFSVERPDGSNFTLKIRSTKLEDSAMYFCASSTGLNQPQHFGDGTRLSIL.

The chain combines TRBV4-3 with TRBJ1-6; the D gene is possibly TRBD1 (6 bases). Trimming took off 3 bases at V and 5 bases at J, with 14 bases between the two ends. The CDR3 extends over 16 amino acids. The germline V gene encodes CDR1 LGHNA and CDR2 YSLEER. The CDR3 sequence is CASSHRPGHNNSPLHF. As DNA, the CDR3 is TGCGCCAGCAGCCATAGACCGGGACACAATAATTCACCCCTCCACTTT.

The sample holds a few counts of this clone. CDR3 sequence (DNA): TGTGCCAGTAGTATCGACAGTGGGGCTGGAAACACCATATATTTT. As protein: CASSIDSGAGNTIYF. The gene calls are TRBV19 and TRBJ1-3, with D possibly TRBD1 on 5 matching bases. Between the trimmed V and J ends, which lost 3 bases and 2 bases, there was a span of 11 bases. The CDR3 is 15 amino acids. CDR1 and CDR2 from the germline V gene are LNHDA and SQIVND (reference sequence).

This chain uses TRBV11-2 with TRBJ1-1; 7 nucleotides agree with TRBD1. The V gene's germline CDR1 is SGHAT and CDR2 FQNNGV. The CDR3 sequence is 15 residues long. With V trimmed by 6 bases and J by 9 bases, 16 bases remained unmatched. The CDR3 reads CASSPWGETGAKAFF. The CDR3, as DNA: TGTGCCAGCAGTCCTTGGGGAGAAACAGGGGCGAAAGCTTTCTTT.

This chain joins TRBV21-1 and TRBJ2-3; TRBD2 is the table's D call and was not checked against the DNA. TRBV21-1 is classified as a pseudogene. The CDR3 runs to 16 residues. CDR3 in amino acids: CASSPGLAGTRDTQYF. DNA of the CDR3: TGTGCCAGCAGCCCCGGACTAGCGGGGACCCGGGATACGCAGTATTTT.

The chain is built from TRBV2 and TRBJ2-1; TRBD2 might be the D (6 bases). V lost 8 bases and J lost 10, with 18 bases in between. The CDR3 consists of 13 residues. Germline loops: CDR1 SNHLY, CDR2 FYNNEI. As DNA, the CDR3 is TGTGCCAGCCTAAGCGGGTCAGTTGGGGAGCAGTTCTTC. The encoded protein is CASLSGSVGEQFF.

The chain links TRBV18 to TRBJ1-1, with 9 bases identical to TRBD1. The V and J ends lost 4 bases and 2 bases, in that order; junction bases with no gene match: 5. The CDR3 contains 15 residues. Germline CDR1 and CDR2: KGHSH and LQKENI. CDR3 sequence: CASSLETGGNTEAFF. The DNA for the CDR3 is TGTGCCAGCTCACTTGAAACAGGGGGCAACACTGAAGCTTTCTTT.

The rearrangement links TRBV18 to TRBJ1-1; 12 nucleotides align to TRBD1. The J segment lost 6 bases and the V segment lost 3 bases, leaving 8 bases of the junction unmatched. The CDR3 is 16 amino acids. Per the germline V gene, CDR1 is KGHSH and CDR2 is LQKENI. Written as DNA, the CDR3 is TGTGCCAGCTCACCTAAATCCGGGACAGGGGGCCCTGAAGCTTTCTTT. Protein sequence: CASSPKSGTGGPEAFF.

This chain links TRBV7-2 with TRBJ2-4, with D possibly TRBD2 on 5 matching bases. Trimming took off 5 bases at V and 6 bases at J, with 20 bases between the two ends. Germline CDR1 is SGHTA and CDR2 is FQGNSA. The CDR3 covers 16 residues. Written as DNA, the CDR3 is TGTGCCAGCAGCCCCGGGTCTATCCGCGCGGGAAACATTCAGTACTTC. This codes for CASSPGSIRAGNIQYF.

The V and J genes are TRBV11-2 and TRBJ1-2, with D tentatively TRBD1 (5 bases). Trimming stripped 0 bases from V and 5 bases from J, with 10 bases between. The germline CDR1 and CDR2 sequences are SGHAT and FQNNGV. The CDR3 covers 14 residues. CDR3 protein: CASSLDHGGYGYTF. The CDR3 DNA reads TGTGCCAGCAGCTTAGATCATGGGGGGTATGGCTACACCTTC.

The CDR3 DNA reads as TGTGCCAGCAGTTACCGGTTGGACAGCGCCGTAATCACCTTC. Amino acid sequence: CASSYRLDSAVITF. V is TRBV6-2 or TRBV6-3 and J is TRBJ1-2; D is possibly TRBD1 (6 bases). V lost 2 bases to trimming and J lost 13 bases, with 20 bases between them. Germline CDR1 MNHEY, CDR2 SVGEGT. The CDR3 loop spans 14 amino acids.

The chain employs TRBV7-2 and TRBJ1-1; 9 nucleotides agree with TRBD1. CDR1 is SGHTA, CDR2 FQGNSA, per germline. There are 14 residues in the CDR3. V shed 5 bases, J shed 8 bases, and the junction held 9 bases outside the gene matches. DNA for the CDR3: TGTGCCAGCAGCCTCTCGGGGACAGGGACAGAAGCTTTCTTT. Protein product: CASSLSGTGTEAFF.

The rearrangement links TRBV6-2 or TRBV6-3 to TRBJ2-7, with D unclear. Germline V gives CDR1 MNHEY, CDR2 SVGEGT. V was shortened by 5 bases and J by 3 bases, with 5 bases between the two germline ends. The CDR3 runs 11 residues. CDR3 sequence reads: CASSQNYEQYF. Written as DNA, the CDR3 is TGTGCCAGCAGTCAAAACTACGAGCAGTACTTC.

The chain recombines TRBV6-1 with TRBJ2-3; tentatively, D is TRBD1 (5 bases). V shed 3 bases and J shed 5 bases, with 9 bases lying between them. The CDR3 covers 13 residues. Germline-derived CDR1 and CDR2 are MNHNS and SASEGT. In DNA, the CDR3 is TGTGCCAGCAGTGATCACAGGCTAGATACGCAGTATTTT. Protein product: CASSDHRLDTQYF.